The next 11 T cell receptor beta chains were all read from a single sample in a study of fetal regulatory T cell absence and autoimmunity. Method: immunoSEQ multiplex PCR; TCRdb's copy keeps in-frame clones and lacks some. The sample comprises 95,000 to 100,000 clones, 72% of which are singletons, and roughly 2% rests with the top ten. The sequenced material came from pancreas tissue. These receptors were collected from a male donor with IPEX syndrome.

The CDR3 bases are TGTGCCAGCAGCTTTAGCGGGGGGGGTTACAATGAGCAGTTCTTC. Its translation: CASSFSGGGYNEQFF. The chain joins TRBV11-3 to TRBJ2-1, with TRBD2 identical over 11 bases. Germline V lookup: CDR1 SGHNT, CDR2 YENEEA. V shed 3 bases, J shed 4 bases, and the junction held 2 bases outside the gene matches. This CDR3 is built from 15 residues.

This clone appeared once. The genes are TRBV5-6 and TRBJ2-4, with D possibly TRBD2 on 5 matching bases. The V end was cut by 1 base, the J end by 0 bases, with 5 bases between. Germline assignment: CDR1 SGHDT and CDR2 YYEEEE. The CDR3 runs 14 residues. The chain's CDR3 is CASSLRGAKNIQYF. CDR3 sequence (DNA): TGTGCCAGCAGCTTGCGGGGAGCCAAAAACATTCAGTACTTC.

This clone was recorded a few times. The chain combines TRBV13 with TRBJ2-1; D remains ambiguous. V lost 4 bases, J lost 5 bases, and 6 bases lay in between. The length of the CDR3 is 12 residues. In germline, CDR1 is PRHDT, CDR2 FYEKMQ (reference sequence). The CDR3 loop reads CASSSRNNEQFF. CDR3 bases: TGTGCCAGCAGCTCCCGAAACAATGAGCAGTTCTTC.

The V gene is TRBV5-1, the J gene TRBJ2-7, with TRBD2 matching 7 bases. The CDR3 extends over 14 amino acids. Germline CDR1 SGHRS, CDR2 YFSETQ. With 3 bases clipped from V and 6 bases from J, the junction kept 9 bases outside the gene matches. CDR3 region: CASSWGGRAGEQYF. Written as DNA, the CDR3 is TGCGCCAGCAGCTGGGGAGGGAGGGCAGGCGAGCAGTACTTC.

V is TRBV19 and J is TRBJ1-2; 7 bases are a match to TRBD1. The V segment lost 6 bases and the J segment 4 bases; nucleotides outside the gene matches: 14. Germline V gene data show CDR1 as LNHDA and CDR2 as SQIVND (reference sequence). CDR3 length: 16 amino acids. The CDR3 region is CASRGEGGQSPYGYTF. In DNA, the CDR3 is TGTGCCAGTAGGGGAGAGGGGGGACAGAGCCCCTATGGCTACACCTTC.

This clone was seen a few times. CDR3 sequence: CASSLEWDASGNTIYF. CDR3 sequence (DNA): TGTGCCAGCAGCTTAGAGTGGGACGCCTCTGGAAACACCATATATTTT. The rearrangement links TRBV11-2 to TRBJ1-3, with D possibly TRBD1 on 5 matching bases. CDR1 SGHAT and CDR2 FQNNGV come from the germline V gene. This CDR3 is 16 amino acids long. The germline V and J ends were trimmed by 0 bases and 0 bases, with 9 bases remaining between them.

The chain links TRBV5-6 to TRBJ1-5, with 8 nucleotides matching TRBD1. J was trimmed by 7 bases and V by 2 bases; bases with no gene match: 11. The CDR3 length is 16 residues. Per the germline V gene, CDR1 is SGHDT and CDR2 is YYEEEE. The CDR3 spells CASSFGGRGLKQPQHF. The CDR3 DNA reads TGTGCCAGCAGCTTTGGAGGCAGGGGGCTAAAACAGCCCCAGCATTTT.

This rearrangement joins TRBV5-1 to TRBJ1-1; 9 bases align to TRBD1. J lost 1 base, V lost 4 bases, and 5 bases had no gene match. Germline V gene lookup returns CDR1 SGHRS and CDR2 YFSETQ. The CDR3 consists of 15 residues. CDR3 in amino acids: CASSNRGQGNTEAFF. The CDR3 coding sequence is TGCGCCAGCAGCAACAGGGGGCAGGGGAACACTGAAGCTTTCTTT.

This clone was seen once. This chain joins TRBV6-4 and TRBJ2-4, with no clear D. Looked up from germline, CDR1 is MRHNA and CDR2 is SNTAGT. The ends were cut back, 1 base at V and 0 bases at J, with 13 bases in the middle. The CDR3 sequence is 17 residues long. CDR3: CASSDFPLALAKNIQYF. CDR3 nucleotide sequence: TGTGCCAGCAGTGACTTTCCGCTGGCGTTAGCCAAAAACATTCAGTACTTC.

The rearrangement links TRBV6-1 to TRBJ2-2, with no clear D. Trimming stripped 2 bases from V and 1 base from J, with 11 bases between. The CDR3 is 16 residues long. CDR1 is MNHNS and CDR2 is SASEGT in the germline V gene. For the CDR3, the DNA is TGTGCCAGCAGTGAATGGGTTTGGGAGAACACCGGGGAGCTGTTTTTT. It codes for CASSEWVWENTGELFF.

The chain carries TRBV27 and TRBJ2-7; 11 bases line up with TRBD1. The CDR3 is made up of 15 amino acids. Germline CDR1 MNHEY, CDR2 SMNVEV (reference sequence). Losses at the gene ends were 6 bases for V and 3 bases for J; bases not matched to a gene: 7. The CDR3 sequence: CASRAGTGGFYEQYF. The CDR3, as DNA: TGTGCCAGCAGAGCCGGGACAGGGGGATTCTACGAGCAGTACTTC.